These 24 T cell receptor beta chains originate from one sample sequenced in a study of early T cells in non-severe SARS-CoV-2 infection. TCRdb re-analysed the 5' RACE reads in MiXCR, keeping a single row per CDR3 protein. The sample includes 35,000 to 40,000 distinct CDR3 sequences, 4.5% to 7% of them seen just once. Sequencing was done on a sample of whole blood. The receptors derive from an adult who was a healthcare worker with PCR-confirmed SARS-CoV-2 infection or an uninfected control (not recorded which).

This clonotype was counted between two and nine times. This sequence joins TRBV24-1 and TRBJ2-3, with 9 bases identical to TRBD1. CDR1 is KGHDR and CDR2 is SFDVKD in the germline V gene. The V gene end was trimmed by 5 bases and the J gene end by 2 bases; junction bases not matched to a gene: 4. The CDR3 totals 15 residues. The CDR3 here is CATSGGTGNTDTQYF. The DNA of the CDR3 is TGTGCCACCAGTGGAGGGACAGGGAACACAGATACGCAGTATTTT.

The gene calls are TRBV6-5 and TRBJ2-1; 9 bases align to TRBD1. Germline lookup yields CDR1 MNHEY and CDR2 SVGAGI. The CDR3 totals 15 residues. V shed 5 bases and J 2 bases; nucleotides not matched to a gene: 4. The CDR3 bases are TGTGCCAGCAGTCGGACAGGGGATGCCTACAATGAGCAGTTCTTC. Protein product: CASSRTGDAYNEQFF.

The chain couples TRBV10-3 to TRBJ2-2, with 10 bases identical to TRBD1. The CDR3 contains 16 residues. CDR1 and CDR2 (germline): ENHRY, SYGVKD. Trimming cost V 8 bases and J 2 bases; bases outside gene matches: 8. The DNA of the CDR3 is TGTGCCATCCGCTCCGGGACAGGGGTAAACACCGGGGAGCTGTTTTTT. This sequence encodes CAIRSGTGVNTGELFF.

This chain uses TRBV6-9 with TRBJ2-2, with TRBD1 matching over 9 bases. J gave up 5 bases and V 5 bases, and 9 bases lay outside the gene matches. Per germline, CDR1 MNHGY and CDR2 SVAAGI. The CDR3 spans 16 residues. This CDR3 is CASSDRDRDLTGELFF. The CDR3 DNA reads as TGTGCCAGCAGTGACCGGGACAGGGACCTTACCGGGGAGCTGTTTTTT.

V and J are TRBV7-3 and TRBJ2-3, with a tentative D call TRBD2 (6 bases). The CDR3 is made up of 15 amino acids. Trimming cost V 5 bases and J 2 bases, with 14 bases left between them. Germline V gene sequence: CDR1 SGHTA, CDR2 FQGTGA. Here the CDR3 reads CASSPWDSSTDTQYF. As DNA, the CDR3 is TGTGCCAGCAGCCCCTGGGACTCATCCACAGATACGCAGTATTTT.

This clonotype has at least ten counts. The chain has TRBV6-6 and TRBJ1-1; TRBD1 matches at 7 bases. Germline V CDR1 and CDR2: MNHNY, SVGAGI (reference sequence). CDR3 length: 14 amino acids. V shed 5 bases and J 0 bases; nucleotides not matched to a gene: 3. The CDR3, as DNA: TGTGCCAGCAGTCCCGGGACAGTGAACACTGAAGCTTTCTTT. It encodes CASSPGTVNTEAFF.

The rearrangement joins TRBV4-3 to TRBJ2-6, with TRBD2 matching over 7 bases. Trimming took 1 base from V and 0 from J; bases not matched to a gene: 0. The CDR3 totals 16 residues. Germline assignment: CDR1 LGHNA and CDR2 YSLEER. In DNA, the CDR3 is TGCGCCAGCAGCCAAGCGGGGGGCTCTGGGGCCAACGTCCTGACTTTC. Translated, it gives CASSQAGGSGANVLTF.

The sample holds many counts of this clonotype. V gene TRBV12-3 or TRBV12-4 combines with J gene TRBJ2-7; the D gene could be TRBD1 or TRBD2 (5 bases each). This CDR3 is built from 14 residues. Trimming left V 2 bases short and J 5 bases short, with 13 bases between. CDR3 in DNA: TGTGCCAGCAGTTTAAACGCAGGGACCAACGAGCAGTACTTC. It is translated as CASSLNAGTNEQYF.

In this sample, this clonotype turned up many times. The rearrangement joins TRBV12-3 or TRBV12-4 to TRBJ1-2; 8 nucleotides agree with TRBD1. V trimming: 6 bases; J trimming: 7 bases; junction bases outside the gene matches: 13. CDR3 length equals 15 residues. DNA for the CDR3: TGTGCCAGCAGCTCCGGACAGGGAGGTCGTCTTGGCTACACCTTC. Protein sequence: CASSSGQGGRLGYTF.

This clonotype was seen at least ten times. This sequence joins TRBV2 and TRBJ2-7; 9 nucleotides line up with TRBD1. The CDR3 totals 14 residues. J was trimmed by 7 bases and V by 8 bases; bases with no gene match: 12. In germline, CDR1 is SNHLY, CDR2 FYNNEI. The CDR3 reads CASLPGTGSREQYF. The CDR3 nucleotides are TGTGCCAGCCTACCCGGGACAGGGTCTAGAGAGCAGTACTTC.

This clonotype showed up just a few times. V and J are TRBV3-1 and TRBJ1-1; TRBD1 is a possible D gene (5 bases). V was trimmed by 0 bases and J by 5 bases, leaving 13 bases between them. From germline, CDR1 is LGHDT and CDR2 YNNKEL (reference sequence). The CDR3 contains 15 residues. This CDR3 is CASSQDGGKGTEAFF. Here the CDR3 DNA reads TGTGCCAGCAGCCAAGATGGGGGAAAGGGGACTGAAGCTTTCTTT. The entire variable domain, with the rest obtained from reference TRBV3-1 and TRBJ1-1, is as follows: DTAVSQTPKYLVTQMGNDKSIKCEQNLGHDTMYWYKQDSKKFLKIMFSYNNKELIINETVPNRFSPKSPDKAHLNLHINSLELGDSAVYFCASSQDGGKGTEAFFGQGTRLTVV.

This clonotype was detected a few times. The chain has TRBV2 and TRBJ1-2, with 7 bases fitting TRBD1. The CDR3 has 15 residues. CDR1 and CDR2 from the germline V gene are SNHLY and FYNNEI. V trimming: 5 bases; J trimming: 4 bases; junction bases outside the gene matches: 10. The CDR3 reads CASSYQTGQRYGYTF. CDR3 in DNA: TGTGCCAGCAGTTATCAAACGGGACAGCGCTATGGCTACACCTTC.

This chain joins TRBV11-3 and TRBJ2-3; 7 nucleotides line up with TRBD2. The CDR3 spans 13 residues. The germline CDR1 and CDR2 sequences are SGHNT and YENEEA. The trim removed 5 bases at V and 5 bases at J, leaving 4 bases unmatched. The CDR3 here is CASSETSLDTQYF. The CDR3 DNA is TGTGCCAGCAGCGAGACTAGCTTAGATACGCAGTATTTT.

This clonotype was seen a handful of times. This chain links TRBV29-1 with TRBJ1-1; no clear D. Germline loops: CDR1 SQVTM, CDR2 ANQGSEA. The CDR3 runs 11 residues. V was cut by 7 bases and J by 4 bases, with 10 bases left in between. CDR3 protein: CSAKGGTEAFF. The CDR3, as DNA: TGCAGCGCTAAAGGAGGCACTGAAGCTTTCTTT.

This clonotype was observed many times. V usage is TRBV7-9 and J usage is TRBJ2-5; 9 bases align to TRBD1. Germline loops: CDR1 SEHNR, CDR2 FQNEAQ (reference sequence). The length of the CDR3 is 14 residues. V trimming: 5 bases; J trimming: 4 bases; junction bases outside the gene matches: 5. CDR3 residues: CASSPGTGRETQYF. CDR3 nucleotide sequence: TGTGCCAGCAGCCCCGGGACAGGGAGAGAGACCCAGTACTTC.

This clonotype was seen ten or more times. This sequence joins TRBV28 and TRBJ2-7; D not certain. This CDR3 is built from 15 residues. V lost 4 bases and J lost 3, with 16 bases in between. Per germline, CDR1 MDHEN and CDR2 SYDVKM. In DNA, the CDR3 is TGTGCCAGCAGTTCAAGGACCCTCAAGGGCTACGAGCAGTACTTC. Translation: CASSSRTLKGYEQYF.

The table lists this clonotype with a few counts. The chain links TRBV10-3 to TRBJ2-7, with 9 bases fitting TRBD1. V trimming: 6 bases; J trimming: 2 bases; junction bases outside the gene matches: 14. Germline assignment: CDR1 ENHRY and CDR2 SYGVKD. This CDR3 has 17 amino acids. The CDR3 loop is CAISEDRGRFLTYEQYF. CDR3 DNA sequence: TGTGCCATCAGCGAGGACAGGGGACGATTCCTAACCTACGAGCAGTACTTC.

Of note for this clonotype: A much larger clone is a single base away; this may be a read error. The chain's CDR3 is CVSSQGQGNQPQHF. The CDR3 coding sequence is TGTGTCAGCTCACAGGGGCAGGGAAATCAGCCCCAGCATTTT. The chain joins TRBV18 to TRBJ1-5; TRBD1 matches at 7 bases. Germline assignment: CDR1 KGHSH and CDR2 LQKENI. The CDR3 loop spans 14 amino acids.

The chain is built from TRBV7-3 and TRBJ2-1; 11 nucleotides line up with TRBD2. V trimming: 5 bases; J trimming: 3 bases; junction bases outside the gene matches: 12. Germline assignment: CDR1 SGHTA and CDR2 FQGTGA. This CDR3 contains 18 residues. The CDR3 is CASSPTPWTSGHYNEQFF. For the CDR3, the DNA is TGTGCCAGCAGCCCTACCCCCTGGACTAGCGGGCACTACAATGAGCAGTTCTTC.

V usage is TRBV7-9 and J usage is TRBJ2-7; D remains unclear. Trimming removed 5 bases at V and 0 bases at J, with 11 bases between. Germline values: CDR1 SEHNR, CDR2 FQNEAQ (reference sequence). The CDR3 has 14 amino acids. Here the CDR3 DNA reads TGTGCCAGCAGCCCAAGACGGAGCTCCTACGAGCAGTACTTC. It yields the protein CASSPRRSSYEQYF.

This clonotype was observed at least ten times. V is TRBV6-2 or TRBV6-3 and J is TRBJ2-1; a possible D gene is TRBD1 (6 bases). The germline gives CDR1 MNHEY, CDR2 SVGEGT. V was pared by 2 bases and J by 4 bases, with 9 bases between. The CDR3 sequence is 14 residues long. The CDR3 DNA follows: TGTGCCAGCAGTTACGGAAGGGGGTACAATGAGCAGTTCTTC. This codes for CASSYGRGYNEQFF.

This clonotype was seen ten or more times. The gene calls are TRBV28 and TRBJ2-3, with 11 bases matching TRBD2. The CDR3 contains 17 residues. Unmatched junction bases numbered 7, after V lost 5 bases and J lost 0 bases. Germline V gives CDR1 MDHEN, CDR2 SYDVKM. The CDR3 nucleotides are TGTGCCAGCAGTCCGATAGCGGGAGGGCCGAGCACAGATACGCAGTATTTT. Protein product: CASSPIAGGPSTDTQYF.

In its sample, this clonotype was seen many times. CDR3 amino acids: CASSSGQNTGELFF. The CDR3 DNA follows: TGTGCCAGCTCATCGGGACAGAACACCGGGGAGCTGTTTTTT. This chain links TRBV18 with TRBJ2-2; D might be TRBD1 (6 bases). The length of the CDR3 is 14 residues. V lost 5 bases and J lost 1, with 8 bases in between. Per the germline V gene, CDR1 is KGHSH and CDR2 is LQKENI.

The chain carries TRBV12-3 or TRBV12-4 and TRBJ1-2; D unclear. This CDR3 spans 12 amino acids. The germline V and J ends were trimmed by 6 bases and 4 bases, with 9 bases remaining between them. CDR3 region: CASRVDPYGYTF. CDR3 nucleotide sequence: TGTGCCAGCAGGGTGGACCCCTATGGCTACACCTTC.